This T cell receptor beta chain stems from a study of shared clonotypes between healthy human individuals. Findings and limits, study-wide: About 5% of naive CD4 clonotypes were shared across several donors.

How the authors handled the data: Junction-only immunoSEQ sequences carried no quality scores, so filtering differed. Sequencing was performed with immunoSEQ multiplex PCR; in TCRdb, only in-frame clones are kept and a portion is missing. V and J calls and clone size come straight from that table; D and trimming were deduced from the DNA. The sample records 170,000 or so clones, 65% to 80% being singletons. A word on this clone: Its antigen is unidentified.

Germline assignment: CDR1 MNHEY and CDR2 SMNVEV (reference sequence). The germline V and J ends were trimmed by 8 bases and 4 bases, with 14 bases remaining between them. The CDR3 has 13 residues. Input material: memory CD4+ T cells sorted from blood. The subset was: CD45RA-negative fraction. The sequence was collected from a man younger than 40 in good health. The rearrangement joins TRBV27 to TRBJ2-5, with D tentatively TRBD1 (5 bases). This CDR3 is CASGPWGGETQYF. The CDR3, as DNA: TGTGCCAGCGGACCTTGGGGCGGAGAGACCCAGTACTTC.